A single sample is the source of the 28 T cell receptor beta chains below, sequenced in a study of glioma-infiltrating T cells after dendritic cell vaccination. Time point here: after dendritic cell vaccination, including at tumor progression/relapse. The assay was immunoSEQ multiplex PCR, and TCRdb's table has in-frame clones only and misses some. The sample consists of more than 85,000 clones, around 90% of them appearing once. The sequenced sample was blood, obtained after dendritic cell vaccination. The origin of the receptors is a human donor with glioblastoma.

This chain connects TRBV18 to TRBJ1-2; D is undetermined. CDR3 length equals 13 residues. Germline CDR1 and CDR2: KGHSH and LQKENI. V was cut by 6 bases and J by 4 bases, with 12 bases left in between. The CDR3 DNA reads TGTGCCAGCTCGCCGGTGGAGAGCTATGGCTACACCTTC. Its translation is CASSPVESYGYTF.

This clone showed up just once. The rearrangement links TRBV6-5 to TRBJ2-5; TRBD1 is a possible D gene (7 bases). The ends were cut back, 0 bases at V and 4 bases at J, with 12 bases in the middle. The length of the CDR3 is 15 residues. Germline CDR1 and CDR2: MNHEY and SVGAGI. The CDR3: CASSYSWRGRETQYF. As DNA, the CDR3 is TGTGCCAGCAGTTACTCATGGAGGGGGCGAGAGACCCAGTACTTC.

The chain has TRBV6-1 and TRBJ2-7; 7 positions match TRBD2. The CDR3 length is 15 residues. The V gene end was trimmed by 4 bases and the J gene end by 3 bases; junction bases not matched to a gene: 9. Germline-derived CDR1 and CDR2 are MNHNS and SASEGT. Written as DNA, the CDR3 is TGTGCCAGCAGTGTTTCAGGGACTACGATCTACGAGCAGTACTTC. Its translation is CASSVSGTTIYEQYF.

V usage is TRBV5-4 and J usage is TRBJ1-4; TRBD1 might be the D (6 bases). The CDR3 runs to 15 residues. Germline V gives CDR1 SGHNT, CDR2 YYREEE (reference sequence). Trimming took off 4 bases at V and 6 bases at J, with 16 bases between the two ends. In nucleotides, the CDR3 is TGTGCCAGCAGCCCTACAGGGCGGCGGGATGAAAAACTGTTTTTT. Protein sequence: CASSPTGRRDEKLFF.

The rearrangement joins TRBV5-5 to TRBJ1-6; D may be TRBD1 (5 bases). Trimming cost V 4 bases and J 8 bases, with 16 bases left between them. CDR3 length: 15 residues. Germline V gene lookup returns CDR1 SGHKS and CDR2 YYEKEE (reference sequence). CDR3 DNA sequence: TGTGCCAGCAGCGCCCGGCGGGGGTACTATTCACCCCTCCACTTT. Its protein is CASSARRGYYSPLHF.

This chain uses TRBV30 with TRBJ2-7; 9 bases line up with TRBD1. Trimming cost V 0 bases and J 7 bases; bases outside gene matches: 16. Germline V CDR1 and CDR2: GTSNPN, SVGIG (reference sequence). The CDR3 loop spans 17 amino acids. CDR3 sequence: CAWSVPKTGQGPGEQYF. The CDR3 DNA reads TGTGCCTGGAGTGTACCAAAGACAGGACAGGGGCCTGGGGAGCAGTACTTC.

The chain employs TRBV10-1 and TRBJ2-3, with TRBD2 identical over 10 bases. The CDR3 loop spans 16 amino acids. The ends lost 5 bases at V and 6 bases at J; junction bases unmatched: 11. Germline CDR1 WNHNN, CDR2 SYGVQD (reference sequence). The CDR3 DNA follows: TGCGCCAGCAGTTCTAGGACTAGCGGCGGACTCGATACGCAGTATTTT. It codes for CASSSRTSGGLDTQYF.

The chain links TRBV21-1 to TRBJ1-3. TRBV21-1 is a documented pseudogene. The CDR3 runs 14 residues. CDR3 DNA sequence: TGTGCCAGCAGCAAAACGGGGACTGGAAACACCATATATTTT. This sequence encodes CASSKTGTGNTIYF.

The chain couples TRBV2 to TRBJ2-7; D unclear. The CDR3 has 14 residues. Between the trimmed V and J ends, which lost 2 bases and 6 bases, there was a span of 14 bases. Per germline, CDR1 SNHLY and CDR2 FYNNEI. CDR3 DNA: TGTGCCAGCAGTGAATCCGAGCAACCGTCCGAGCAGTACTTC. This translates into CASSESEQPSEQYF.

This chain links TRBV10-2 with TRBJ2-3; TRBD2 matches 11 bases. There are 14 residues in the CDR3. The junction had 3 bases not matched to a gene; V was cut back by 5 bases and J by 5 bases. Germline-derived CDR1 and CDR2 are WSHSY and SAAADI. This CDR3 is CASSLAGGGDTQYF. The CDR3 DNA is TGCGCCAGCAGTCTAGCGGGAGGAGGAGATACGCAGTATTTT.

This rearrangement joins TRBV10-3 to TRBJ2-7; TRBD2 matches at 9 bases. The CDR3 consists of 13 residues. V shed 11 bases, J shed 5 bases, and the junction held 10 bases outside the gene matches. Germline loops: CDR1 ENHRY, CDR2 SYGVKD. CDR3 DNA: TGTGCCGGGCGCGGGAGGGGGTCCCACGAGCAGTACTTC. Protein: CAGRGRGSHEQYF.

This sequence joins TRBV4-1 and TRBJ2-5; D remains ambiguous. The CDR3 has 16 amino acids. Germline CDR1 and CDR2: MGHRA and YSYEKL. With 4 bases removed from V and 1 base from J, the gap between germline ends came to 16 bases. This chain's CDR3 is CASSPRLTDTQETQYF. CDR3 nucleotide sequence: TGCGCCAGCAGCCCTAGGCTGACCGATACCCAAGAGACCCAGTACTTC.

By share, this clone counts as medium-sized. The CDR3 loop is CASSLAAGSTDTQYF. DNA for the CDR3: TGCGCCAGCAGCTTGGCGGCGGGCAGCACAGATACGCAGTATTTT. The chain employs TRBV5-1 and TRBJ2-3, with a possible D match to TRBD2 (5 bases). The V and J ends lost 0 bases and 0 bases respectively, with 8 bases between them. Germline CDR1 SGHRS, CDR2 YFSETQ. The CDR3 totals 15 residues.

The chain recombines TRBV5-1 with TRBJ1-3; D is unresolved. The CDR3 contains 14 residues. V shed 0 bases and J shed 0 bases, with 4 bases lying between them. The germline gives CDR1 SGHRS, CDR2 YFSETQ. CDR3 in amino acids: CASSLDSSGNTIYF. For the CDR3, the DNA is TGCGCCAGCAGCTTGGATAGCTCTGGAAACACCATATATTTT. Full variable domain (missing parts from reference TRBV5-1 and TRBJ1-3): KAGVTQTPRYLIKTRGQQVTLSCSPISGHRSVSWYQQTPGQGLQFLFEYFSETQRNKGNFPGRFSGRQFSNSRSEMNVSTLELGDSALYLCASSLDSSGNTIYFGEGSWLTVV.

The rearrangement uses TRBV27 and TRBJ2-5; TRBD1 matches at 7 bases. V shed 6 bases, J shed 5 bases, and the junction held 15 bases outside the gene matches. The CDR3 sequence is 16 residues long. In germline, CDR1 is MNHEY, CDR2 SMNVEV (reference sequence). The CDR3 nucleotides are TGTGCCAGCAGCCCAAACTACAGGGGCTCTGGGGAGACCCAGTACTTC. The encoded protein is CASSPNYRGSGETQYF.

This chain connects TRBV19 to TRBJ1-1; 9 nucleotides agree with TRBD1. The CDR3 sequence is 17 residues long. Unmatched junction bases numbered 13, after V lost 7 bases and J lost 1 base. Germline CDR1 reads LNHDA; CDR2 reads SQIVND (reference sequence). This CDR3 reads CASNQQRGTGSNTEAFF. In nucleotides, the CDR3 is TGTGCCAGTAACCAACAAAGGGGGACAGGGTCGAACACTGAAGCTTTCTTT.

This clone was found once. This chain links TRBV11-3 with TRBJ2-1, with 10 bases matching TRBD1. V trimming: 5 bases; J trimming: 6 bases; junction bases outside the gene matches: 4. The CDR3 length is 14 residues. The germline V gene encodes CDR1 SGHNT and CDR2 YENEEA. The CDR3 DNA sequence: TGTGCCAGCAGCATGGACAGGGGGATCAATGAGCAGTTCTTC. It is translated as CASSMDRGINEQFF.

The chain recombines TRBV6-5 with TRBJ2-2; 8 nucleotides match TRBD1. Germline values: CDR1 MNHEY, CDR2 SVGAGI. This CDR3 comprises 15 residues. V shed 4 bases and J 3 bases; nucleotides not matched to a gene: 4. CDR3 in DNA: TGTGCCAGCAGTTCAGGACAGGGCCACACCGGGGAGCTGTTTTTT. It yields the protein CASSSGQGHTGELFF.

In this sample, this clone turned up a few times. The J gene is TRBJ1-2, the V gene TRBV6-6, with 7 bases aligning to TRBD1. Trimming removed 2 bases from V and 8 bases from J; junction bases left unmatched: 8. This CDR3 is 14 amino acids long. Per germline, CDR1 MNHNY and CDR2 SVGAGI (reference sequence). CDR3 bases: TGTGCCAGCAGTTACCAACAGGGGAGTATAGGCTACACCTTC. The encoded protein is CASSYQQGSIGYTF.

The CDR3 loop reads CASSGRTGALTF. CDR3 in DNA: TGTGCCAGCAGCGGCCGGACAGGAGCCCTGACTTTC. The chain joins TRBV5-8 to TRBJ2-6, with TRBD1 identical over 7 bases. The CDR3 loop spans 12 amino acids. Germline V lookup: CDR1 SGHTS, CDR2 YDEGEE. J lost 15 bases, V lost 4 bases, and 7 bases had no gene match.

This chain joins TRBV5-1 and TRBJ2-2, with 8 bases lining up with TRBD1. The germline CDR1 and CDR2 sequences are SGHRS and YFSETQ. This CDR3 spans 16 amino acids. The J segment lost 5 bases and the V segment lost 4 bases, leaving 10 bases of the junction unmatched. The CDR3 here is CASSAGQGVGTGELFF. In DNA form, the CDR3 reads TGCGCCAGCAGCGCTGGACAGGGAGTTGGTACCGGGGAGCTGTTTTTT. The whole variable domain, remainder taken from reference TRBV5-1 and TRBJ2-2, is KAGVTQTPRYLIKTRGQQVTLSCSPISGHRSVSWYQQTPGQGLQFLFEYFSETQRNKGNFPGRFSGRQFSNSRSEMNVSTLELGDSALYLCASSAGQGVGTGELFFGEGSRLTVL.

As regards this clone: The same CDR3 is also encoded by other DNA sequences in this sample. This CDR3 is CASSSTSRTGNYGYTF. The CDR3 DNA reads TGCGCCAGCAGCTCGACTTCCCGGACAGGGAACTATGGCTACACCTTC. V gene TRBV5-1 combines with J gene TRBJ1-2; 8 positions agree with TRBD1. CDR1 and CDR2 (germline): SGHRS, YFSETQ. The CDR3 totals 16 residues. V dropped 3 bases and J dropped 2; count of bases not matched to a gene: 9. The full variable domain, with the rest looked up from reference TRBV5-1 and TRBJ1-2, is KAGVTQTPRYLIKTRGQQVTLSCSPISGHRSVSWYQQTPGQGLQFLFEYFSETQRNKGNFPGRFSGRQFSNSRSEMNVSTLELGDSALYLCASSSTSRTGNYGYTFGSGTRLTVV.

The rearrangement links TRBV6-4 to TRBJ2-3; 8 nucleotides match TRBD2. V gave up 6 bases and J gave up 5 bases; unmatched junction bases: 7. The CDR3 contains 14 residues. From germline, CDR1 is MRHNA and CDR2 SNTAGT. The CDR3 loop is CASRAGGGVDTQYF. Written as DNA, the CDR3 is TGTGCCAGCAGGGCGGGAGGTGGCGTAGATACGCAGTATTTT.

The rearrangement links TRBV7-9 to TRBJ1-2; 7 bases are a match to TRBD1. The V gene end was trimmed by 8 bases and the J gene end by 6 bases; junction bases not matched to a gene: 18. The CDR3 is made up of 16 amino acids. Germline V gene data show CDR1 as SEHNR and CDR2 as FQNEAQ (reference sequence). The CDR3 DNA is TGTGCCAGCGGGAGATTTGGGCAGGGGGACGGGGATGGCTACACCTTC. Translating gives CASGRFGQGDGDGYTF. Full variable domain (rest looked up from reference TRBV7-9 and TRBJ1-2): DTGVSQNPRHKITKRGQNVTFRCDPISEHNRLYWYRQTLGQGPEFLTYFQNEAQLEKSRLLSDRFSAERPKGSFSTLEIQRTEQGDSAMYLCASGRFGQGDGDGYTFGSGTRLTVV.

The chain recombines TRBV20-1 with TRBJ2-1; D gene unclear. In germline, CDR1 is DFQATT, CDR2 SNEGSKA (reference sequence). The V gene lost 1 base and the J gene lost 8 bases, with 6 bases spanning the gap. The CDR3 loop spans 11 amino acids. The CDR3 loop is CSARVVDEQFF. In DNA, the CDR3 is TGCAGTGCTAGAGTCGTCGATGAGCAGTTCTTC.

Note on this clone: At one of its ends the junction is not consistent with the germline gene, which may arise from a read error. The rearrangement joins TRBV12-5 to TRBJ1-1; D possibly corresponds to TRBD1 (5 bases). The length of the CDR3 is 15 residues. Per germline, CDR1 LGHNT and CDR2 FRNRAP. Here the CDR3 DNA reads TGTGCTAGTGGCTTGGGTCTGGGGCGGGGTACTGAAGCTTTCTTT. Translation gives CASGLGLGRGTEAFF.

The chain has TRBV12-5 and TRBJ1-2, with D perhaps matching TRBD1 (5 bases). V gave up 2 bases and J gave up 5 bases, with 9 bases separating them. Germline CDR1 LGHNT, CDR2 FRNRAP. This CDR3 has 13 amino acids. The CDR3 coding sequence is TGTGCTAGTGGTTTGAGACAGATTTATGGCTACACCTTC. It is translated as CASGLRQIYGYTF.

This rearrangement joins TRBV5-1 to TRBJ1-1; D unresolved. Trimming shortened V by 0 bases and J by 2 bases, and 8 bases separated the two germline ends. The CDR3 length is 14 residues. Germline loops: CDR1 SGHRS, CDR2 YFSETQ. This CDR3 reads CASSLAGGNTEAFF. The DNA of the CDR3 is TGCGCCAGCAGCTTGGCGGGAGGAAACACTGAAGCTTTCTTT.